A single sample is the source of the 29 T cell receptor beta chains below, sequenced in a study of cytomegalovirus exposure and HLA in healthy donors. Only in-frame clones appear in the TCRdb table, and some are missing; sequencing was by immunoSEQ multiplex PCR. Altogether about 220,000 clones are present, approximately 83% being singletons, with the ten largest covering around an eighth. Sequencing was done on a sample of PBMCs. The receptor set was obtained from a woman in her 30s in good health and CMV-seropositive.

This chain uses TRBV6-5 with TRBJ2-2, with TRBD2 matching 8 bases. The CDR3 runs 15 residues. V was pared by 2 bases and J by 6 bases, with 5 bases of the junction left unmatched. Germline-derived CDR1 and CDR2 are MNHEY and SVGAGI. The CDR3 nucleotides read TGTGCCAGCAGTTACCAGCGGGAGCCGGCCGGGGAGCTGTTTTTT. Translating it yields CASSYQREPAGELFF.

This sequence joins TRBV10-3 and TRBJ2-7; no firm D call. CDR3 length: 15 residues. Germline V gene lookup returns CDR1 ENHRY and CDR2 SYGVKD. V was cut by 0 bases and J by 2 bases, with 11 bases left in between. The CDR3 here is CAISESLGTTYEQYF. The CDR3 DNA follows: TGTGCCATCAGTGAGTCGCTCGGAACGACCTACGAGCAGTACTTC.

This clone was seen a few times. Because the CDR3's place on the DNA is in doubt, the DNA is left out and the CDR3 is given as listed by TCRdb. This chain links TRBV30 with TRBJ1-2. Germline CDR1 reads GTSNPN; CDR2 reads SVGIG (reference sequence). The CDR3 extends over 11 residues, inclusive of both ends. CDR3 protein: CAWSVGRGNTF.

The chain uses TRBV10-3 and TRBJ1-2; no definite D call. The CDR3 extends over 16 amino acids. Germline V gene data show CDR1 as ENHRY and CDR2 as SYGVKD. V lost 6 bases and J 0 bases, leaving 17 bases between the germline ends. CDR3 sequence reads: CAIRPHIGSSNYGYTF. In DNA, the CDR3 is TGTGCCATCAGACCTCATATCGGGTCCTCTAACTATGGCTACACCTTC.

The chain couples TRBV7-9 to TRBJ1-2, with 11 bases that match TRBD1. Trimming cost V 1 base and J 6 bases; bases outside gene matches: 1. The CDR3 spans 14 residues. The germline V gene has CDR1 SEHNR and CDR2 FQNEAQ (reference sequence). CDR3 DNA: TGTGCCAGCAGCTTAGGGGACAGGGGGAATGGCTACACCTTC. This codes for CASSLGDRGNGYTF.

This clone was observed a handful of times. The chain links TRBV6-4 to TRBJ2-2; D is uncertain. This CDR3 has 14 residues. Germline lookup yields CDR1 MRHNA and CDR2 SNTAGT. Trimming removed 3 bases from V and 3 bases from J, with 8 bases in between. For the CDR3, the DNA is TGTGCCAGCAGTGAGGGTGGGGACACCGGGGAGCTGTTTTTT. Translation: CASSEGGDTGELFF.

V gene TRBV19 combines with J gene TRBJ2-3; D is undetermined. V was trimmed by 3 bases and J by 2 bases, leaving 12 bases between them. CDR1 is LNHDA, CDR2 SQIVND, per germline (reference sequence). This CDR3 has 15 residues. Written as DNA, the CDR3 is TGTGCCAGTAGTATTTATCAGGAGACCACAGATACGCAGTATTTT. It specifies CASSIYQETTDTQYF.

This clone has just a few counts. The chain uses TRBV18 and TRBJ2-1; D not certain. From germline, CDR1 is KGHSH and CDR2 LQKENI. V was shortened by 4 bases and J by 5 bases, with 12 bases between the two germline ends. This CDR3 has 14 residues. The CDR3 DNA follows: TGTGCCAGCTCACAACGCGGCTATGACAATGAGCAGTTCTTC. This gives the protein CASSQRGYDNEQFF.

The chain links TRBV19 to TRBJ2-2; D may be TRBD2 (6 bases). V was cut by 5 bases and J by 1 base, with 14 bases left in between. CDR1 LNHDA and CDR2 SQIVND come from the germline V gene (reference sequence). CDR3 length: 16 residues. CDR3 amino acids: CASSPLGRLNTGELFF. The CDR3 DNA follows: TGTGCCAGTAGTCCCCTAGGGAGGCTGAACACCGGGGAGCTGTTTTTT.

This chain uses TRBV5-4 with TRBJ1-1; a possible D gene is TRBD1 (5 bases). Germline loops: CDR1 SGHNT, CDR2 YYREEE (reference sequence). The V end lost 4 bases, the J end lost 6 bases, and 13 bases lay between the germline ends. The CDR3 spans 13 residues. The CDR3 sequence: CASSPEVGPEAFF. The CDR3 region has the DNA TGTGCCAGCAGCCCAGAGGTGGGGCCTGAAGCTTTCTTT.

This chain uses TRBV29-1 with TRBJ2-5; TRBD2 aligns across 8 bases. This CDR3 has 12 amino acids. Per the germline V gene, CDR1 is SQVTM and CDR2 is ANQGSEA. The CDR3 is CSTGLAQETQYF. CDR3 nucleotide sequence: TGCAGTACAGGACTAGCACAAGAGACCCAGTACTTC. Full variable domain (remainder filled in from reference TRBV29-1 and TRBJ2-5): SAVISQKPSRDICQRGTSLTIQCQVDSQVTMMFWYRQQPGQSLTLIATANQGSEATYESGFVIDKFPISRPNLTFSTLTVSNMSPEDSSIYLCSTGLAQETQYFGPGTRLLVL.

The genes are TRBV5-1 and TRBJ2-2, with D maybe TRBD1 (6 bases). Germline V gene lookup returns CDR1 SGHRS and CDR2 YFSETQ. V lost 4 bases, J lost 1 base, and 11 bases lay in between. This CDR3 contains 15 residues. For the CDR3, the DNA is TGCGCCAGCAGCCCCTGGACAGAGAACACCGGGGAGCTGTTTTTT. Encoded protein: CASSPWTENTGELFF.

V is TRBV9 and J is TRBJ2-7; 8 bases match TRBD2. This CDR3 comprises 14 residues. CDR1 is SGDLS, CDR2 YYNGEE, per germline. V dropped 1 base and J dropped 3; count of bases not matched to a gene: 3. The CDR3 DNA reads TGTGCCAGCAGCGTATCTAGCGGGTTCTACGAGCAGTACTTC. As protein: CASSVSSGFYEQYF.

Of note for this clone: This sample also contains other DNA sequences that code for the same CDR3. The chain carries TRBV4-1 and TRBJ1-1; tentative D call: TRBD1 (5 bases). CDR1 and CDR2 (germline): MGHRA, YSYEKL. This CDR3 has 12 amino acids. Trimming stripped 6 bases from V and 1 base from J, with 6 bases between. DNA of the CDR3: TGCGCCAGCAGGGGACGGAACACTGAAGCTTTCTTT. Translating gives CASRGRNTEAFF.

The rearrangement joins TRBV7-2 to TRBJ2-3, with 7 nucleotides matching TRBD1. Germline CDR1 and CDR2: SGHTA and FQGNSA. CDR3 size: 17 residues. V lost 2 bases and J lost 0; bases outside the gene matches: 8. CDR3 in DNA: TGTGCCAGCAGCTTAAGGGGGACAGAAATTAGCACAGATACGCAGTATTTT. As protein: CASSLRGTEISTDTQYF.

This clone has a single count. The J gene is TRBJ2-7, the V gene TRBV28, with TRBD1 matching 12 bases. CDR1 is MDHEN, CDR2 SYDVKM, per germline. The length of the CDR3 is 16 residues. V lost 2 bases, J lost 7 bases, and 9 bases stayed unmatched. CDR3 nucleotide sequence: TGTGCCAGCAGTTTAGTATCGGGACAGGGGGCATGGGAGCAGTACTTC. Protein product: CASSLVSGQGAWEQYF.

V and J are TRBV6-1 and TRBJ2-3, with D perhaps given as TRBD1 or TRBD2 (5 bases each). The CDR3 covers 14 residues. Deletions cut 6 bases from V and 4 bases from J, with 14 bases between. From germline, CDR1 is MNHNS and CDR2 SASEGT. In DNA form, the CDR3 reads TGTGCCAGCAGGAAACTTGGGGGTGCAGATACGCAGTATTTT. The encoded protein is CASRKLGGADTQYF.

This clone was recorded many times. CDR3 region: CASSEFAGSSYNEQFF. CDR3 coding DNA: TGTGCCAGCAGTGAATTTGCGGGTAGCTCCTACAATGAGCAGTTCTTC. The J gene is TRBJ2-1, the V gene TRBV25-1; perhaps TRBD2 as D (5 bases). The germline gives CDR1 MGHDK, CDR2 SYGVNS. The CDR3 runs 16 residues. V was cut by 1 base and J by 0 bases, with 10 bases left in between.

CDR3 nucleotide sequence: TGTGCCAGCAGCTTAACAGTAACTGGGGCCAACGTCCTGACTTTC. This codes for CASSLTVTGANVLTF. The J gene is TRBJ2-6, the V gene TRBV7-3; D unclear. Looked up from germline, CDR1 is SGHTA and CDR2 is FQGTGA. Trimming took off 0 bases at V and 2 bases at J, with 5 bases between the two ends. The length of the CDR3 is 15 residues.

Points on this clone: In this CDR3 the conserved last residue, phenylalanine or tryptophan, is missing, so a read error is likely. The DNA is left out, because the CDR3 cannot be placed on it with certainty; the CDR3 is given as TCRdb lists it. V and J are TRBV11-1 and TRBJ1-1; the table's D gene call, TRBD1, was not cross checked with the DNA. Germline V gene lookup returns CDR1 SGHAT and CDR2 FQDESV (reference sequence). The CDR3 length is 14 residues, termini included. The CDR3: CASSLQKAQGWIPA.

The rearrangement links TRBV19 to TRBJ2-3, with a tentative D call TRBD1 (5 bases). The ends were cut back, 2 bases at V and 1 base at J, with 10 bases in the middle. Germline V gives CDR1 LNHDA, CDR2 SQIVND (reference sequence). The CDR3 has 15 residues. In DNA, the CDR3 is TGTGCCAGTAGTATAAGGGGATCTCGCACAGATACGCAGTATTTT. This encodes CASSIRGSRTDTQYF.

The chain is built from TRBV7-6 and TRBJ1-2; D unclear. In germline, CDR1 is SGHVS, CDR2 FNYEAQ. The CDR3 consists of 13 residues. Trimming cost V 5 bases and J 4 bases, with 11 bases left between them. The DNA of the CDR3 is TGTGCCAGCAGCCTCCAGGAGTCCTATGGCTACACCTTC. This translates into CASSLQESYGYTF.

The chain uses TRBV7-8 and TRBJ2-7; TRBD2 matches 13 bases. Germline lookup yields CDR1 SGHVS and CDR2 FQNEAQ. The V and J ends lost 7 bases and 4 bases, in that order; junction bases with no gene match: 13. This CDR3 region has 17 residues. CDR3 amino acids: CASTVPRGTSGKYEQYF. DNA of the CDR3: TGTGCCAGCACCGTTCCTCGAGGGACTAGCGGGAAATACGAGCAGTACTTC.

Written as DNA, the CDR3 is TGTGCCAGCAGTTACTCCAGGACTAACTATGGCTACACCTTC. It is translated as CASSYSRTNYGYTF. The rearrangement joins TRBV6-5 to TRBJ1-2, with D hard to call. CDR1 is MNHEY and CDR2 is SVGAGI in the germline V gene. This CDR3 has 14 amino acids. The V end was cut by 0 bases, the J end by 0 bases, with 5 bases between.

The J gene is TRBJ1-1, the V gene TRBV28; D is perhaps TRBD1 (6 bases). Trimming took 8 bases from V and 1 from J, leaving 11 bases between them. The CDR3 is 13 amino acids. The germline gives CDR1 MDHEN, CDR2 SYDVKM. CDR3 coding DNA: TGTGCCAGCGCCCGGGACACGAACACTGAAGCTTTCTTT. It translates to CASARDTNTEAFF.

This sequence joins TRBV6-1 and TRBJ2-7; D not certain. Trimming shortened V by 7 bases and J by 3 bases, and 7 bases separated the two germline ends. The CDR3 is made up of 11 amino acids. CDR1 MNHNS and CDR2 SASEGT come from the germline V gene. The CDR3 is CASKINYEQYF. The DNA of the CDR3 is TGTGCCAGCAAGATCAACTACGAGCAGTACTTC.

V gene TRBV30 combines with J gene TRBJ2-7, with 9 bases identical to TRBD2. The CDR3 has 15 amino acids. Germline loops: CDR1 GTSNPN, CDR2 SVGIG (reference sequence). The trim removed 7 bases at V and 0 bases at J, leaving 10 bases unmatched. The CDR3 DNA follows: TGTGCCTTGGACCCCCTAGCGGGACTCTCCTACGAGCAGTACTTC. This codes for CALDPLAGLSYEQYF.

CDR3 region: CAWWGDRGQGDTQYF. CDR3 DNA: TGTGCCTGGTGGGGAGACAGGGGCCAAGGAGATACGCAGTATTTT. The chain has TRBV30 and TRBJ2-3, with 8 bases aligning to TRBD1. The CDR3 length is 15 residues. Germline CDR1 is GTSNPN and CDR2 is SVGIG (reference sequence). V lost 5 bases, J lost 5 bases, and 12 bases stayed unmatched.

The chain employs TRBV29-1 and TRBJ2-7; weak D call: TRBD2 (5 bases). The CDR3 contains 11 residues. V lost 1 base to trimming and J lost 7 bases, with 8 bases between them. In germline, CDR1 is SQVTM, CDR2 ANQGSEA. The CDR3 reads CSVEGREEQYF. CDR3 nucleotides: TGCAGCGTTGAAGGAAGGGAGGAGCAGTACTTC.